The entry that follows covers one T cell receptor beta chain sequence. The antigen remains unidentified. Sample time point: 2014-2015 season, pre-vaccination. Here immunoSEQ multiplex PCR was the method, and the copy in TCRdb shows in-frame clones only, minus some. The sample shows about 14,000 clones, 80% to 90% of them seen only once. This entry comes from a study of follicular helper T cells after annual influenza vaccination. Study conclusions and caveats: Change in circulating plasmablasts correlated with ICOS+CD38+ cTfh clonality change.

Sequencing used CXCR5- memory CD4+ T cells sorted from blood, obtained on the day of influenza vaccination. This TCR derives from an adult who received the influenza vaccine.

CDR3 sequence: CASSMGARDEQFF. In DNA form, the CDR3 reads TGCGCCAGCAGCATGGGGGCAAGGGATGAGCAGTTCTTC. The J gene is TRBJ2-1, the V gene TRBV5-1, with TRBD1 as a possible D gene (6 bases). V lost 4 bases, J lost 8 bases, and 13 bases lay in between. The germline V gene encodes CDR1 SGHRS and CDR2 YFSETQ. The CDR3 is made up of 13 amino acids.